This TCR beta chain was recorded in a study of CD8 T cells in Susac syndrome. Sequencing targeted TCR beta in blood CD8+ and CD4+ T cells. Trimming took 4 bases from V and 11 from J, leaving 23 bases between them. This CDR3 has 15 residues. Random hexamers were used to reverse transcribe the RNA input (0.5 to 1 ug). Multiplex PCR with immunoSEQ amplified the TCR beta CDR3 across 54 Vbeta and 13 Jbeta. TCRdb re-analysed the immunoSEQ multiplex PCR reads in MiXCR, keeping a single row per CDR3 protein. The sample lists 210,000 or so distinct CDR3 sequences, less than 95% occurring once. The source of this sequence is a human donor with Susac syndrome. Source material: CD4+ T cells from PBMCs. The chain combines TRBV12-3 or TRBV12-4 with TRBJ1-1; the D gene is possibly TRBD1 (5 bases). The chain's CDR3 is CASSSPGTGQRLAFF. DNA for the CDR3: TGTGCCAGCAGTTCCCCCGGGACTGGACAAAGGTTGGCTTTCTTT.